Below are 2 T cell receptor beta chains sequenced from a single sample in a study of TIL therapy for anti-PD-1-resistant metastatic lung cancer. The libraries were made with immunoSEQ v3. Clones were sequenced by immunoSEQ multiplex PCR, and TCRdb holds only the in-frame ones, with some missing. The sample records 10,000 to 12,000 clones, 56% being singletons. Time point denoted: pre-treatment sample, taken before nivolumab and TIL therapy. Tumor tissue came from excised metastases, mostly pleural nodules or supraclavicular lymph nodes. Sequenced material: tumor tissue, taken at baseline. The origin of the receptors is a person aged 25 to 85 with non-small cell lung cancer.

The chain joins TRBV18 to TRBJ1-2; tentatively, D is TRBD1 (5 bases). Germline CDR1 is KGHSH and CDR2 is LQKENI. The CDR3 is 14 amino acids. Trimming left V 7 bases short and J 0 bases short, with 12 bases between. CDR3 sequence (DNA): TGTGCCAGCTTACAGGCAGGAACTAACTATGGCTACACCTTC. Its translation is CASLQAGTNYGYTF. Full variable domain (outside the CDR3, taken from reference TRBV18 and TRBJ1-2): NAGVMQNPRHLVRRRGQEARLRCSPMKGHSHVYWYRQLPEEGLKFMVYLQKENIIDESGMPKERFSAEFPKEGPSILRIQQVVRGDSAAYFCASLQAGTNYGYTFGSGTRLTVV.

This clone is categorized as medium-sized. The chain couples TRBV11-1 to TRBJ1-1; TRBD1 aligns across 9 bases. Germline V gives CDR1 SGHAT, CDR2 FQDESV (reference sequence). The CDR3 loop spans 16 amino acids. The V gene end was trimmed by 6 bases and the J gene end by 5 bases; junction bases not matched to a gene: 13. The CDR3 DNA reads TGTGCCAGCAGTTCAACCACCGGGACAGGGCATACTGAAGCTTTCTTT. Amino acids: CASSSTTGTGHTEAFF.